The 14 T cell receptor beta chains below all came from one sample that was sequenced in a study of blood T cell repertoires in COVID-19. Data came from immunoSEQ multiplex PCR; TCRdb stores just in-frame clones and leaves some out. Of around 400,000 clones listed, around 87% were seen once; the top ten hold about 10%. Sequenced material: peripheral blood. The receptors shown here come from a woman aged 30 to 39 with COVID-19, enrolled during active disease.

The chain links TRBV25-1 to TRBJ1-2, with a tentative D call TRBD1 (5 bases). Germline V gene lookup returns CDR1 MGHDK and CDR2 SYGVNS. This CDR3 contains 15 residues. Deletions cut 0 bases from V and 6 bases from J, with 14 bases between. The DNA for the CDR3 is TGTGCCAGCAGTGAATATATTGGACAAGTTGATGGCTACACCTTC. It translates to CASSEYIGQVDGYTF.

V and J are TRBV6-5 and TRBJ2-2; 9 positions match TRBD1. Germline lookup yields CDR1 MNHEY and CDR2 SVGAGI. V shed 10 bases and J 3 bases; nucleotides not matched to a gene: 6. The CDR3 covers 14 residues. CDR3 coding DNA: TGTGCCACCAGGACAGGGGCGTACACCGGGGAGCTGTTTTTT. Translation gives CATRTGAYTGELFF.

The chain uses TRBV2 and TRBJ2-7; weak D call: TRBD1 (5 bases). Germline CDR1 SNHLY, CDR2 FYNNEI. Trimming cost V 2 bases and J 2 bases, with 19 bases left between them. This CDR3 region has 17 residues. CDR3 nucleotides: TGTGCCAGCAGTGAAACCCATGGGCAGGGCCGTACCTACGAGCAGTACTTC. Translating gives CASSETHGQGRTYEQYF.

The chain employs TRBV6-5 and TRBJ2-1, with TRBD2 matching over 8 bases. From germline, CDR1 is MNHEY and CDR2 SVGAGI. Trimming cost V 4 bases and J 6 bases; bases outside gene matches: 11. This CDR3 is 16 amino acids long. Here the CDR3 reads CASSFRTSGRTNEQFF. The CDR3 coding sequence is TGTGCCAGCAGTTTCCGAACGAGCGGGAGAACCAATGAGCAGTTCTTC.

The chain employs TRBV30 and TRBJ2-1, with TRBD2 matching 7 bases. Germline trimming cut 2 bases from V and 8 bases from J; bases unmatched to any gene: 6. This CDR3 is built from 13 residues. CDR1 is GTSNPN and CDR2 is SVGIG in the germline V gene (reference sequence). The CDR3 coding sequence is TGTGCCTGGAGTATCGGGAGGATCTATGAGCAGTTCTTC. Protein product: CAWSIGRIYEQFF.

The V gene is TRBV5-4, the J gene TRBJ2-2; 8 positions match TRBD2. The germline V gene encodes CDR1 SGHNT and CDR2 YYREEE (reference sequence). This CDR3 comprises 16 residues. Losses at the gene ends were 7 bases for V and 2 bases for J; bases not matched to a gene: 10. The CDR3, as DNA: TGTGCCAGCCGTCCCGCGGGGGGAGAAAACACCGGGGAGCTGTTTTTT. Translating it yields CASRPAGGENTGELFF.

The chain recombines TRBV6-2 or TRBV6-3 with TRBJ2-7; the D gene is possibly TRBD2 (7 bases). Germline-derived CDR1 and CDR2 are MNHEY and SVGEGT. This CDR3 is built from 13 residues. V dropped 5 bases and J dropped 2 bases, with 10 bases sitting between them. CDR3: CASSTGGPYEQYF. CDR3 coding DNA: TGTGCCAGCAGTACGGGGGGCCCCTACGAGCAGTACTTC.

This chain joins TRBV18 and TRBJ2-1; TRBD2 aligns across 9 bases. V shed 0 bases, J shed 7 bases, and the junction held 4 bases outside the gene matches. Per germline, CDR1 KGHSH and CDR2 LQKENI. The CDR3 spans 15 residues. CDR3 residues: CASSPPSSGNNEQFF. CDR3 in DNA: TGTGCCAGCTCACCACCTTCTAGCGGGAATAATGAGCAGTTCTTC.

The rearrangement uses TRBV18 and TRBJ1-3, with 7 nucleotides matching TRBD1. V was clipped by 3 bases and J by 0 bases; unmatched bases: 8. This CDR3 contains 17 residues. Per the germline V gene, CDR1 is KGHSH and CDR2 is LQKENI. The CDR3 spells CASSPTGIGGSGNTIYF. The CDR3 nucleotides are TGTGCCAGCTCACCGACAGGGATCGGAGGCTCTGGAAACACCATATATTTT.

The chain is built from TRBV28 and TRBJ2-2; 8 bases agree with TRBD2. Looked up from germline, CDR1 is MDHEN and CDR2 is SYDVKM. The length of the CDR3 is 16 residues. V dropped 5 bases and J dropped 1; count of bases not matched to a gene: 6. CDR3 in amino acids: CASSTTSGLNTGELFF. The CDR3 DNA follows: TGTGCCAGCAGTACAACTAGCGGATTGAACACCGGGGAGCTGTTTTTT.

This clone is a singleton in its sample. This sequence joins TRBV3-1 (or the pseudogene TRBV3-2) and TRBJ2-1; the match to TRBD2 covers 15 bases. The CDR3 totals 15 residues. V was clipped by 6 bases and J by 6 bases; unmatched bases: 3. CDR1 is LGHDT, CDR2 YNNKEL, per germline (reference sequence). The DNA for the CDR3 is TGTGCCAGCAGTCGGACTAGCGGGAGGGCCAATGAGCAGTTCTTC. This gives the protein CASSRTSGRANEQFF.

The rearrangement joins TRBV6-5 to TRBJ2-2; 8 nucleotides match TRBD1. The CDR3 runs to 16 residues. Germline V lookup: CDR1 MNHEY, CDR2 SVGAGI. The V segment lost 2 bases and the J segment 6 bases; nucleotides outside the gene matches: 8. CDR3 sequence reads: CASSYIGRGQAGELFF. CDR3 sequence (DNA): TGTGCCAGCAGTTACATAGGCAGGGGGCAAGCCGGGGAGCTGTTTTTT.

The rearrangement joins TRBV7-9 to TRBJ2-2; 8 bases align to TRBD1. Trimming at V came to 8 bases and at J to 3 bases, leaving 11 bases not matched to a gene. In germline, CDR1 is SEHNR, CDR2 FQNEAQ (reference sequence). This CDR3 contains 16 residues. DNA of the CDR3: TGTGCCAGCGTACCAGGGGGCGCATTCTACACCGGGGAGCTGTTTTTT. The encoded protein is CASVPGGAFYTGELFF.

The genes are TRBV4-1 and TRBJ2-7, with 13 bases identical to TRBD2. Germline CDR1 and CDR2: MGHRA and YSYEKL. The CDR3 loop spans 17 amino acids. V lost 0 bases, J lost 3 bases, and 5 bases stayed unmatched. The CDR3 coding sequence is TGCGCCAGCAGCCAAGATCGGAGACTAGCGGGGGGCTACGAGCAGTACTTC. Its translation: CASSQDRRLAGGYEQYF.